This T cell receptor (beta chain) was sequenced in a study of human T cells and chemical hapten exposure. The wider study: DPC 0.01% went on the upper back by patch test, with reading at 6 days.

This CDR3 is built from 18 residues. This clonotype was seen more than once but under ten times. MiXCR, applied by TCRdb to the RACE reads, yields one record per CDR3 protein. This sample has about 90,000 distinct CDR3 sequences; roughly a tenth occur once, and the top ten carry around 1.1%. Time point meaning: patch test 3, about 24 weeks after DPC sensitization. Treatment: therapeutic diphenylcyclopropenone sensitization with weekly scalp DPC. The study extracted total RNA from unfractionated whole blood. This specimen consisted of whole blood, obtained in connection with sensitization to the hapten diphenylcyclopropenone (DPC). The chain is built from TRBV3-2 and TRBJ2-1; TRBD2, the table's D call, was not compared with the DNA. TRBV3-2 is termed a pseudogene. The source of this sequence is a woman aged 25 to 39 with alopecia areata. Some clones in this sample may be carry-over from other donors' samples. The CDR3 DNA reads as TGTGCCAGCAGCCAAAGGACCTCCGGGCGGGCTACCCCTAAGGAGCAGTTCTTC. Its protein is CASSQRTSGRATPKEQFF.